The TCR beta chain under discussion was sequenced for a study of identical twins (dated by TCRdb to about 2016). At the level of the whole study: To test whether fetal clonotypes persist, the study used deep sequencing on TCR alpha and beta repertoires from monozygotic twins, unrelated adults of various ages, and cord blood. To rule out contamination, replicate twin experiments were performed at different times with different library preparation protocols.

The germline V gene gives CDR1 as SGHAT and CDR2 as FQNNGV. Cut back by 1 base and 3 bases, the V and J ends lie 11 bases apart. The CDR3 sequence holds 15 residues, the cysteine and phenylalanine included. The read is trimmed to its CDR3 DNA, 45 bases read in frame from base 1. Only healthy Caucasian donors were included. The twin cohort comprised three pairs of female monozygotic twins, all aged roughly 18 to 30 years. Positive isolation kits from Invitrogen were used to isolate CD4+ and CD8+ T cell populations. Receptor libraries were prepared by 5' RACE. For sequencing, an Illumina HiSeq 2000 was employed. Template switching introduced a universal primer binding site; the final cDNA contained a unique molecular identifier, enabling accurate counting of TCR cDNA molecules. First-strand cDNA for TCR alpha and beta chains was synthesized from specific primers in the conserved constant-segment region. To control for contamination, every cDNA library was double barcoded, receiving both a SMART-Mk sample barcode and Illumina barcodes. TruSeq adapter sequences, together with Illumina sample barcodes, were added in two successive PCR steps. Sequencing of the TCR alpha and beta cDNA libraries was done on the Illumina HiSeq platform using custom primers. The authors' analysis ran thus. MiGEC processed the raw reads to extract unique molecular identifiers, while MiXCR was used to determine the CDR3 positions. Recombination models were inferred per individual with the repgenHMM and IGoR tools using an EM algorithm. The tcR package in R was used for shared clonotype analysis, with sharing normalized by the product of cloneset sizes. To study raw recombination without the effects of thymic and clonal selection, out-of-frame nonproductive sequences were analyzed. Starting from the raw public reads, TCRdb applied fastp trimming at Q25, assembled clones with MiXCR and retained in-frame beta chains. Rows with a matching CDR3 protein are joined into one entry that keeps the most common DNA and genes. TCRdb, not the original authors, processed these V and J calls. The sample table records roughly 290,000 distinct CDR3 sequences; just under 9.5% of these occur just once. The ten largest clones add up to under 7.5% of the sample.

This clonotype was found a few times. It has no known antigen specificity. No base qualities exist here, and no much larger clone lies one base off it. Broader findings and caveats from the paper: Because the same donors could not be followed over many years, the conclusions relied on cross-sectional statistical analysis. Out-of-frame TCR alpha sequences shared between twins showed an excess of low generation-probability sequences compared with coincidental sharing between unrelated individuals. Fewer insertions were carried by abundant cord blood beta clonotypes, a similar but weaker trend appeared in young adult naive repertoires, and no such trend appeared in memory repertoires. Recombination models systematically underestimated out-of-frame TCR alpha sharing in monozygotic twins but agreed with sharing between unrelated individuals. The excess sharing between twins in beta out-of-frame sequences was weaker because fewer shared sequences reduced the signal-to-noise ratio. Zero-insertion analyses could be partly confounded by invariant T cells such as MAIT and iNKT, although diverse VJ usage argued against such confounding for most clonotypes.

Separately, the same data were catalogued under a study of yellow fever vaccine responses in identical twins. Per the second study: The authors reported that the T cell response to vaccination in identical twins appeared partly convergent and partly personalized. In the study, vaccine-responding T cell clones were precisely tracked in identical twins.

In this chain, TRBV11-2 is recombined with TRBJ2-3; the D gene is perhaps TRBD1, from 6 matching bases. Sequenced: CD8+ T cells sorted from blood. This sequence originates from a woman in her late teens or twenties in good health. The sequence in DNA is TGTGCCAGCAGCTTAGCGGCGCAGGGGACAGATACGCAGTATTTT. It specifies CASSLAAQGTDTQYF.